The entry below describes one T cell receptor beta chain. Its antigen is unidentified. The sample originates from a study of cytomegalovirus exposure and HLA in healthy donors. The assay was immunoSEQ multiplex PCR, and TCRdb's table has in-frame clones only and misses some. Here the sample spans 140,000 to 150,000 clones, roughly 87% being singletons. Germline CDR1 and CDR2: SGHNT and YYREEE (reference sequence). V lost 4 bases to trimming and J lost 5 bases; unmatched junction nucleotides: 10. There are 15 residues in the CDR3. General study points: CMV antigen specificity of a few CMV-associated chains was confirmed in vitro.

V gene TRBV5-4 combines with J gene TRBJ2-5, with 8 bases lining up with TRBD2. The sequence was obtained from a young man in good health and CMV-seropositive. Material: PBMCs. CDR3 coding DNA: TGTGCCAGCAGCGGGAGCGGGAGCCGGTTGGAGACCCAGTACTTC. Its translation: CASSGSGSRLETQYF.